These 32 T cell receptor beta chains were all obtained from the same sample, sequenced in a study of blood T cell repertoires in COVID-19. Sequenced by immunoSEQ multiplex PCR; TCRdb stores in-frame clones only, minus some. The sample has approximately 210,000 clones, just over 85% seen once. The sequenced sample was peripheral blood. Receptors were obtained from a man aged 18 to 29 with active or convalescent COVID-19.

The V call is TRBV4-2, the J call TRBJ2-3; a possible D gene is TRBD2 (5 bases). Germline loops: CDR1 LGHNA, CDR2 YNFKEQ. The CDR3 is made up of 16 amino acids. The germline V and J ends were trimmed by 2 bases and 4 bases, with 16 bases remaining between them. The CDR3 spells CASSQKRGPGSDTQYF. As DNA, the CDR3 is TGTGCCAGCAGCCAAAAACGAGGGCCGGGATCAGATACGCAGTATTTT.

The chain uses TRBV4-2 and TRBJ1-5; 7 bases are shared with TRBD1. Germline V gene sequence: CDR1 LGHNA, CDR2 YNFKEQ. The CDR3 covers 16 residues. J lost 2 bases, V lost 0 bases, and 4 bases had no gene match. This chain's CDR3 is CASSQDPQGGNQPQHF. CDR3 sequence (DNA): TGTGCCAGCAGCCAAGATCCTCAGGGGGGCAATCAGCCCCAGCATTTT.

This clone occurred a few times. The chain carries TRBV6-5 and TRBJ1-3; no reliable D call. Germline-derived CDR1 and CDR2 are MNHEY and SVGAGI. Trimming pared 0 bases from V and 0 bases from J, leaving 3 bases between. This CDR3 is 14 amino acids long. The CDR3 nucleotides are TGTGCCAGCAGTTACTCTAGCTCTGGAAACACCATATATTTT. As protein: CASSYSSSGNTIYF.

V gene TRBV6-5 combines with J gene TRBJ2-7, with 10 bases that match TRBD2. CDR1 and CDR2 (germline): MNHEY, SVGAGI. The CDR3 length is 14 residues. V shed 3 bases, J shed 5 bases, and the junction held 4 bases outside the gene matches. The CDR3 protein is CASSYRSGRDEQYF. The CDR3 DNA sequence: TGTGCCAGCAGTTATCGGAGCGGGAGGGACGAGCAGTACTTC.

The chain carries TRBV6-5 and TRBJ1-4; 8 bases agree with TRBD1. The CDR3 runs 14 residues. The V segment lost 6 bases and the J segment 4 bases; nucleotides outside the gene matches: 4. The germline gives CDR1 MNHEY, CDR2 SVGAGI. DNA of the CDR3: TGTGCCAGCAGCACAGGGGGTCATAATGAAAAACTGTTTTTT. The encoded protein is CASSTGGHNEKLFF.

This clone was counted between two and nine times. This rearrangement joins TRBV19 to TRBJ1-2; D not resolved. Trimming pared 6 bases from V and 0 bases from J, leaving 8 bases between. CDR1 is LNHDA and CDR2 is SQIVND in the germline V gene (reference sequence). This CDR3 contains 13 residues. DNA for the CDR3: TGTGCCAGTAGCTCTCAGGCTAACTATGGCTACACCTTC. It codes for CASSSQANYGYTF.

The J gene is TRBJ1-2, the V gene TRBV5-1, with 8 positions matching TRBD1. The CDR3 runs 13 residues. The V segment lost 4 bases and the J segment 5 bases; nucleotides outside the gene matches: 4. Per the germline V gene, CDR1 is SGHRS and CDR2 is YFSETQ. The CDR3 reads CASSRDRNYGYTF. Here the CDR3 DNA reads TGCGCCAGCAGCCGGGACAGGAATTATGGCTACACCTTC.

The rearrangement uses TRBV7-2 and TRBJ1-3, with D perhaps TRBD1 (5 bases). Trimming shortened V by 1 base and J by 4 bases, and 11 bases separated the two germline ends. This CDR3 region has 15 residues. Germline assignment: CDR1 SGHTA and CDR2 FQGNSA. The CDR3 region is CASSLVTGGGNTIYF. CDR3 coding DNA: TGTGCCAGCAGCTTAGTGACCGGGGGAGGAAACACCATATATTTT.

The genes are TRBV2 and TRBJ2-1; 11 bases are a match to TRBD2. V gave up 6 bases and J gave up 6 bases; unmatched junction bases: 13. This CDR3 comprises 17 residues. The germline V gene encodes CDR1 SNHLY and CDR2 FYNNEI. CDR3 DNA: TGTGCCAGCAGCCCTACTAGCGGGAGCTCTCTTCGCAATGAGCAGTTCTTC. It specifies CASSPTSGSSLRNEQFF.

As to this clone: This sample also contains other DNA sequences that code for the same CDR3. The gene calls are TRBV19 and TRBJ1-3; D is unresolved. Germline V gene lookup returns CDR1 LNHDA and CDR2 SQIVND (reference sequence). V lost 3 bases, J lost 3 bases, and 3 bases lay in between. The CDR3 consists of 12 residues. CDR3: CASSILGNTIYF. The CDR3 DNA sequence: TGTGCCAGTAGTATTCTTGGAAACACCATATATTTT.

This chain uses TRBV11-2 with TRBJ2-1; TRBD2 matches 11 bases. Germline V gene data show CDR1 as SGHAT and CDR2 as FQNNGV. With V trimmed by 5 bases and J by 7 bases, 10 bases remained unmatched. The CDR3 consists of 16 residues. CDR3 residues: CASSQTLAGGLNEQFF. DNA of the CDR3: TGTGCCAGCAGCCAGACCCTAGCGGGAGGCCTAAATGAGCAGTTCTTC. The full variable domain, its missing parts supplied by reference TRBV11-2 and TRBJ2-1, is EAGVAQSPRYKIIEKRQSVAFWCNPISGHATLYWYQQILGQGPKLLIQFQNNGVVDDSQLPKDRFSAERLKGVDSTLKIQPAKLEDSAVYLCASSQTLAGGLNEQFFGPGTRLTVL.

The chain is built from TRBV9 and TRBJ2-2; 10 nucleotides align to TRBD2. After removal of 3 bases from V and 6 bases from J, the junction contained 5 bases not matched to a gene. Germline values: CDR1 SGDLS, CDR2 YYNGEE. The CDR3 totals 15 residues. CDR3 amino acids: CASSARTSGAGELFF. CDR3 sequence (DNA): TGTGCCAGCAGCGCCAGGACTAGCGGAGCCGGGGAGCTGTTTTTT.

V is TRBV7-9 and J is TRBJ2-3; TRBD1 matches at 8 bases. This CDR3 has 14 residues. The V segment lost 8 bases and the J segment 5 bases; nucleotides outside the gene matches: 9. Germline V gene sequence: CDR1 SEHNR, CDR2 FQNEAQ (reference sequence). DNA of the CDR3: TGTGCCAGCGACGGGACAGGTCGGGGAGATACGCAGTATTTT. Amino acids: CASDGTGRGDTQYF.

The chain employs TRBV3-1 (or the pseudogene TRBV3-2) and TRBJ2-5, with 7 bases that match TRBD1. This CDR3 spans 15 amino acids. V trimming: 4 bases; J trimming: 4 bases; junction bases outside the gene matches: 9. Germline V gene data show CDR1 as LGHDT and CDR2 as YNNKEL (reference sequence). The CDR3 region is CASSLGQALGETQYF. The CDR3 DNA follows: TGTGCCAGCAGCCTCGGACAGGCCCTCGGAGAGACCCAGTACTTC.

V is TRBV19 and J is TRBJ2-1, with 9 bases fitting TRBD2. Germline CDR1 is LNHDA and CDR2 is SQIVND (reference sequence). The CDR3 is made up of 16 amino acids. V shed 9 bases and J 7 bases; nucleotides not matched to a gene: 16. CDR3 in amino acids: CASLKVGSGSRNEQFF. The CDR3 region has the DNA TGTGCCAGCCTCAAAGTGGGTAGCGGGAGTCGAAATGAGCAGTTCTTC.

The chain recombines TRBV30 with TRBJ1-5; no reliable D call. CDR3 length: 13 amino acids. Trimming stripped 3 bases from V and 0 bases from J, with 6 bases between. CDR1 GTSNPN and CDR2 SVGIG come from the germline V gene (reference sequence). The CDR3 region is CAWSPVSNQPQHF. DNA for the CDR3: TGTGCCTGGAGCCCAGTTAGCAATCAGCCCCAGCATTTT.

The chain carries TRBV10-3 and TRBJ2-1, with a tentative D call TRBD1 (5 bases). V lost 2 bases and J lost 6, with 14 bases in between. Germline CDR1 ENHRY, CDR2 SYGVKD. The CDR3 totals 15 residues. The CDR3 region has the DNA TGTGCCATCAGTGAGGGCCAGACAGTTCTCAATGAGCAGTTCTTC. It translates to CAISEGQTVLNEQFF.

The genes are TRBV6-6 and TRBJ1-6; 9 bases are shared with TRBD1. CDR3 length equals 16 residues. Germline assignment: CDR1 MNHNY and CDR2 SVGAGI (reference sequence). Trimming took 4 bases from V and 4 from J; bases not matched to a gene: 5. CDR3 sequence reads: CASSSDRGPYNSPLHF. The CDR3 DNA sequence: TGTGCCAGCAGTTCGGACAGGGGCCCTTATAATTCACCCCTCCACTTT.

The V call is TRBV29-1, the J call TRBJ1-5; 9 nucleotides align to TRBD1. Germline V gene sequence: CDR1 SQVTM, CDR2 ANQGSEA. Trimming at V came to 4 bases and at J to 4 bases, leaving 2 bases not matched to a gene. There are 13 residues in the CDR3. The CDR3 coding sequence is TGCAGCGTTGGACAGGGGGGTAATCAGCCCCAGCATTTT. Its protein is CSVGQGGNQPQHF.

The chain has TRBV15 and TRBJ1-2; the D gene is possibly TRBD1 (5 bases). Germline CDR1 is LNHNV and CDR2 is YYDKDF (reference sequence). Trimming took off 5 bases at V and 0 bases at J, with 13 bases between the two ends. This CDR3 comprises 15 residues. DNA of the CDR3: TGTGCCACCAGCCCAGAGGACAACCCTAACTATGGCTACACCTTC. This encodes CATSPEDNPNYGYTF.

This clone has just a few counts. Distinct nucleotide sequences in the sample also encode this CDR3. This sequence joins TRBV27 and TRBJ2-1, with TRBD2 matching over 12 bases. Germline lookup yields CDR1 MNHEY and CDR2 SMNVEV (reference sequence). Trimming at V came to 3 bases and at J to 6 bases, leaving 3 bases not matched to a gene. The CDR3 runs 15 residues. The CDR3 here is CASSLLAGGGNEQFF. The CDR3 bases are TGTGCCAGCAGTTTGCTAGCGGGAGGGGGCAATGAGCAGTTCTTC.

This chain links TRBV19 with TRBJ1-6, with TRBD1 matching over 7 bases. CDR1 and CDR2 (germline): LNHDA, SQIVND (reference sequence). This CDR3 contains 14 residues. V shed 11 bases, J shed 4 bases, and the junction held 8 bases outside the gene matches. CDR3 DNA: TGTGCCTCCGGACCGGGACAGTATAATTCACCCCTCCACTTT. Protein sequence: CASGPGQYNSPLHF.

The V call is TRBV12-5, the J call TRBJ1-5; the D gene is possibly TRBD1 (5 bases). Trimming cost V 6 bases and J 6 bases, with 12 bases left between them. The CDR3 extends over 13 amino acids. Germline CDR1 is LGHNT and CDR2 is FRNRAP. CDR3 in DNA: TGTGCTAGTGGCCCCGGGGGGGGTCAGCCCCAGCATTTT. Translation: CASGPGGGQPQHF.

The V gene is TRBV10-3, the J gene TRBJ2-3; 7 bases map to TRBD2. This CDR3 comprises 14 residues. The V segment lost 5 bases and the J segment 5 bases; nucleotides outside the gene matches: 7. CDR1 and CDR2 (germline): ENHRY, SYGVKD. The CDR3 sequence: CAISLAGLGDTQYF. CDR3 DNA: TGTGCCATCAGTTTAGCGGGCCTGGGAGATACGCAGTATTTT.

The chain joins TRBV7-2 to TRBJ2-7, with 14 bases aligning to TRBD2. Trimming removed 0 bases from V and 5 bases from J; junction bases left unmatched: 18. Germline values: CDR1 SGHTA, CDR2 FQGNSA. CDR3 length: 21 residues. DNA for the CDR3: TGTGCCAGCAGCTTAGCCCCCGGAGGAGGGGGACTAGCGGGAGTTCGCCACGAGCAGTACTTC. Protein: CASSLAPGGGGLAGVRHEQYF.

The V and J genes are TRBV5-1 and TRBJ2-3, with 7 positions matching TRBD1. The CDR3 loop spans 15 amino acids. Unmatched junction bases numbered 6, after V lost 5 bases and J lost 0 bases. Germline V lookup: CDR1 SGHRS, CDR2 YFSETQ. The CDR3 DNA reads TGCGCCAGCAGTCTCAGGGGGATTAGCACAGATACGCAGTATTTT. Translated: CASSLRGISTDTQYF.

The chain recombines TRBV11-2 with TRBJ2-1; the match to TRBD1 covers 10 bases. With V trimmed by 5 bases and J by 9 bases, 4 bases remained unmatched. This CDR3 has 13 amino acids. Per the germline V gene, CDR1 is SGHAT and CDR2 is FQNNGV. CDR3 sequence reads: CASSQGQGPEQFF. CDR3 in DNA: TGTGCCAGCAGCCAGGGACAGGGGCCTGAGCAGTTCTTC.

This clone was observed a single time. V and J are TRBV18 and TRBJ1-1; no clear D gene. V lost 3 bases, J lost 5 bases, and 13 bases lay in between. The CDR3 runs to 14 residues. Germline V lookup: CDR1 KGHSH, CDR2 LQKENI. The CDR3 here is CASSPPGGQTEAFF. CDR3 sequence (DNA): TGTGCCAGCTCACCCCCTGGCGGGCAAACTGAAGCTTTCTTT. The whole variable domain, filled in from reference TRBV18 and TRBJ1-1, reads NAGVMQNPRHLVRRRGQEARLRCSPMKGHSHVYWYRQLPEEGLKFMVYLQKENIIDESGMPKERFSAEFPKEGPSILRIQQVVRGDSAAYFCASSPPGGQTEAFFGQGTRLTVV.

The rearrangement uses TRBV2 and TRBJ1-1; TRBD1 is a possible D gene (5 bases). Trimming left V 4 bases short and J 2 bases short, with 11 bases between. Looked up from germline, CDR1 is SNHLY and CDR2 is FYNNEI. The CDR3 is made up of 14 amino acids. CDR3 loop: CASSVSQGNTEAFF. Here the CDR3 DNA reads TGTGCCAGCAGTGTATCTCAGGGAAACACTGAAGCTTTCTTT.

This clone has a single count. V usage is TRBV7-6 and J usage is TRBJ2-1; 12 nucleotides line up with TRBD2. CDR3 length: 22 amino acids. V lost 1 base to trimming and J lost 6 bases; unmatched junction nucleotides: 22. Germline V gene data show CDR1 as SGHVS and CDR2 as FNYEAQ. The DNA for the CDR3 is TGTGCCAGCAGCTTAGTGGGGACAGGCAGCTCTCAACTAGCGGGAGGCATCAATGAGCAGTTCTTC. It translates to CASSLVGTGSSQLAGGINEQFF.

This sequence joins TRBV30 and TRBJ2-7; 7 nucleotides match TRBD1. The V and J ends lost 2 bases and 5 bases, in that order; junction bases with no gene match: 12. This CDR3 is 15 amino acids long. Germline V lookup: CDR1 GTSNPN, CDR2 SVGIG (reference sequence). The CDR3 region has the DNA TGTGCCTGGAGTCTAATCCCGGGACAGACAAACGAGCAGTACTTC. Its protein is CAWSLIPGQTNEQYF. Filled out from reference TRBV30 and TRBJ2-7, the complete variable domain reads SQTIHQWPATLVQPVGSPLSLECTVEGTSNPNLYWYRQAAGRGLQLLFYSVGIGQISSEVPQNLSASRPQDRQFILSSKKLLLSDSGFYLCAWSLIPGQTNEQYFGPGTRLTVT.

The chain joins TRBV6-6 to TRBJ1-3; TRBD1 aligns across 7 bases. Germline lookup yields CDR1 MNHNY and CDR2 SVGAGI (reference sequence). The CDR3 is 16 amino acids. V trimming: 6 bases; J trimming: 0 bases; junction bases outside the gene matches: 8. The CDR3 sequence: CASSYGQAFSGNTIYF. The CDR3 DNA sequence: TGTGCCAGCAGCTACGGACAGGCCTTCTCTGGAAACACCATATATTTT.